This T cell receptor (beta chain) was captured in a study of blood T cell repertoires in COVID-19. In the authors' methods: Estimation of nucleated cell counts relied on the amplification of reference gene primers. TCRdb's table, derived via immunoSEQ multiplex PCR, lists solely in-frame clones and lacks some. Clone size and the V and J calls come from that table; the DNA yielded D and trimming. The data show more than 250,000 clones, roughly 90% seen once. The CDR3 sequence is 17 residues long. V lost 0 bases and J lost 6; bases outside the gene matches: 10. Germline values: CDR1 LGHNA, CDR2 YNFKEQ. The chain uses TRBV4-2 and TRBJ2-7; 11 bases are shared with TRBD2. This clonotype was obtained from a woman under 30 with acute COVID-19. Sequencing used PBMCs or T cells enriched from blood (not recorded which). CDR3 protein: CASSQEALASGRSEQYF. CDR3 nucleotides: TGTGCCAGCAGCCAAGAGGCCTTAGCTAGCGGGAGGAGCGAGCAGTACTTC.